The clone carrying this T cell receptor (beta chain) was found a few times. The sample comes from a study of cytomegalovirus exposure and HLA in healthy donors. PCR involved 60 Vbeta and 13 Jbeta primers. Per the original methods: Later analysis identified around 85 million unique TCR beta chains, approximately 11 million shared. The method was immunoSEQ multiplex PCR; TCRdb's version includes in-frame clones alone and lacks a portion of them. Clone size and the V and J calls come from that table; the DNA yielded D and trimming. The top ten clones hold roughly 2% of a sample with 95,000 to 150,000 clones, 15% to 19% of them seen once. The CDR3 consists of 14 residues. Germline assignment: CDR1 MNHNS and CDR2 SASEGT. Trimming pared 4 bases from V and 1 base from J, leaving 10 bases between.

The sample comprised PBMCs. This TCR was recovered from a woman between 18 and 29 years old in good health and CMV-seronegative. The rearrangement uses TRBV6-1 and TRBJ1-1, with D unresolved. Here the CDR3 DNA reads TGTGCCAGCAGTGGAGGAGGGAGGAACACTGAAGCTTTCTTT. Amino acid sequence: CASSGGGRNTEAFF.